The clone carrying this TCR beta chain came up many times. This sample is drawn from a study of early T cells in non-severe SARS-CoV-2 infection. On the study more broadly: Bulk RNA taken from unsorted whole blood was sequenced, leaving chains unpaired.

Individual cDNA molecules carried attached unique molecular identifiers. TCRdb re-analysed the 5' RACE reads in MiXCR, keeping a single row per CDR3 protein. Among approximately 28,000 distinct CDR3 sequences listed, 4% to 6% were seen once. The CDR3 covers 15 residues. The germline gives CDR1 SGHVS, CDR2 FNYEAQ. Trimming at V came to 1 base and at J to 5 bases, leaving 7 bases not matched to a gene. Material: whole blood. The TCR was taken from an adult who was a healthcare worker with PCR-confirmed SARS-CoV-2 infection or an uninfected control (not recorded which). The V gene is TRBV7-6, the J gene TRBJ2-5; 7 nucleotides align to TRBD2. CDR3 DNA sequence: TGTGCCAGCAGCTTAGGTCAGGGAGGGAGTGAGACCCAGTACTTC. This translates into CASSLGQGGSETQYF.